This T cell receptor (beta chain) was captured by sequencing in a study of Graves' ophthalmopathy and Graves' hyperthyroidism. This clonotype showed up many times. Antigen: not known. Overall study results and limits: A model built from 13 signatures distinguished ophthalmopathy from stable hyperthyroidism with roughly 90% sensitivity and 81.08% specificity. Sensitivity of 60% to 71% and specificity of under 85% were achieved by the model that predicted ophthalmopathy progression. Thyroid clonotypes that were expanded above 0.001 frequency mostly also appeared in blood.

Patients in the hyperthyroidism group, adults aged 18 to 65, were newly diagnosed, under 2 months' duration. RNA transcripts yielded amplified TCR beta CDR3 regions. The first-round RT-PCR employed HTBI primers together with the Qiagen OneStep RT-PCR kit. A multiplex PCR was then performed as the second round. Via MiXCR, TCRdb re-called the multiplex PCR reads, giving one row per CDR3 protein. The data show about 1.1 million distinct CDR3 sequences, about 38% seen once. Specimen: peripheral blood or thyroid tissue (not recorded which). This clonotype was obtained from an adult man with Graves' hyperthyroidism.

The CDR3 protein is CASSPFGSEAFF. The CDR3 DNA sequence: TGTGCCAGCAGCCCCTTTGGGTCGGAAGCTTTCTTT. The gene calls are TRBV9 and TRBJ1-1; D gene uncertain. Per the germline V gene, CDR1 is SGDLS and CDR2 is YYNGEE. The CDR3 extends over 12 amino acids. The V gene lost 4 bases and the J gene lost 8 bases, with 12 bases spanning the gap.